This TCR beta chain was observed in a study of low-dose radiotherapy and immunotherapy resistance in tumors. About the research overall: The study gave Cohort 2 1 Gy per fraction every two weeks, totaling 13 Gy over 26 weeks.

This clonotype was observed many times. V shed 3 bases and J shed 1 base, with 16 bases lying between them. This CDR3 region has 17 residues. TRAV- and TRBV-specific primers primed first-strand cDNA, covering alpha and beta chains. PCR amplification of the TCRs was performed with Phusion for 20 PCR cycles, and it relied on a constant-region primer together with a V-primer adapter. TCRdb reprocessed the reads via MiXCR and lists one record per CDR3 protein. The sample has about 80,000 distinct CDR3 sequences; about a sixth are singletons. Time point denoted: after trial treatment. The treatment: LDRT plus nivolumab, ipilimumab, low-dose cyclophosphamide and aspirin (RACIN trial).

Sequencing used PBMCs, obtained after low-dose radiotherapy plus immunotherapy. This clonotype originated in a male donor with prostate cancer. The chain recombines TRBV12-3 or TRBV12-4 with TRBJ2-1, with D maybe TRBD2 (6 bases). DNA of the CDR3: TGTGCCAGCAGTTTGAGTGCGGGGAGTAGGTCCTACAATGAGCAGTTCTTC. Amino acids: CASSLSAGSRSYNEQFF.